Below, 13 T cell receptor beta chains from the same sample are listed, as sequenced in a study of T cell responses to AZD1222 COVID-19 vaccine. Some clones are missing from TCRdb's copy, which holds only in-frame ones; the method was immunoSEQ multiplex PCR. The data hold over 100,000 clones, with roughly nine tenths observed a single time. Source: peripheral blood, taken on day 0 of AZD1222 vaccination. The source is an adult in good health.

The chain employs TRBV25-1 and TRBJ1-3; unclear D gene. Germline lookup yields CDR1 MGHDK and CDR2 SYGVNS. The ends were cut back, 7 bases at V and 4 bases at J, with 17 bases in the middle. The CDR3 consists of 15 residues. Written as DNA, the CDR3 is TGTGCCAGCACGGACGGCCGAACTACCGGAAACACCATATATTTT. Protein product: CASTDGRTTGNTIYF.

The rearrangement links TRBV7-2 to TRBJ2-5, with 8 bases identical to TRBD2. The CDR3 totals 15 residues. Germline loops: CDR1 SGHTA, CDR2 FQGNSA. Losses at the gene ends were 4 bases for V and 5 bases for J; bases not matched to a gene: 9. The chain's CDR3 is CASSSTGGAGETQYF. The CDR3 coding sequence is TGTGCCAGCAGCTCGACGGGGGGGGCCGGGGAGACCCAGTACTTC.

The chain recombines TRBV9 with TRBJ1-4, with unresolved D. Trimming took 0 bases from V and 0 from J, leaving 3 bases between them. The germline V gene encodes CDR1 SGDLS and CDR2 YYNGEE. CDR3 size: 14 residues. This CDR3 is CASSVEATNEKLFF. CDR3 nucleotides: TGTGCCAGCAGCGTAGAGGCAACTAATGAAAAACTGTTTTTT.

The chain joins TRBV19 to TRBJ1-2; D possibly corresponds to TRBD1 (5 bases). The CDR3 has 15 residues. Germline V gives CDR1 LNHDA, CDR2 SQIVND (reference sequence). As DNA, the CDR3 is TGTGCGGTGGGGCAGCGGATACCCTTAAACTATGGCTACACCTTC. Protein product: CAVGQRIPLNYGYTF.

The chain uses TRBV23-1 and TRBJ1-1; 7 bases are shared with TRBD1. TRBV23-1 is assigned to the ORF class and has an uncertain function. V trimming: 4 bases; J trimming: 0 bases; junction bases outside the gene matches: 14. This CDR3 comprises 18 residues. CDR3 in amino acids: CASSPEGGGDQMNTEAFF. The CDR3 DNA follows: TGCGCCAGCAGTCCCGAAGGGGGCGGGGACCAAATGAACACTGAAGCTTTCTTT.

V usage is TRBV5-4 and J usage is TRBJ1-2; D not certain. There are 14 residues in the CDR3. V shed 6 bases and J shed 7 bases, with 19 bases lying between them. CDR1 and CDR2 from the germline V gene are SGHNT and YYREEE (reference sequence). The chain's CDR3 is CASTRAMLSAGYTF. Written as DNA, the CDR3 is TGTGCCAGCACCAGAGCGATGCTAAGTGCTGGCTACACCTTC. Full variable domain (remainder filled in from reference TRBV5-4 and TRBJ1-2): ETGVTQSPTHLIKTRGQQVTLRCSSQSGHNTVSWYQQALGQGPQFIFQYYREEENGRGNFPPRFSGLQFPNYSSELNVNALELDDSALYLCASTRAMLSAGYTFGSGTRLTVV.

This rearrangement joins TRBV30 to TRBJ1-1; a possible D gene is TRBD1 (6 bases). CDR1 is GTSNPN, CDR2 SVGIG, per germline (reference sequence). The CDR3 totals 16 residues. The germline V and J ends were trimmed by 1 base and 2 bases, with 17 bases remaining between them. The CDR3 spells CAWSGKEGTPNTEAFF. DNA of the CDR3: TGTGCCTGGAGTGGGAAAGAAGGGACACCCAACACTGAAGCTTTCTTT.

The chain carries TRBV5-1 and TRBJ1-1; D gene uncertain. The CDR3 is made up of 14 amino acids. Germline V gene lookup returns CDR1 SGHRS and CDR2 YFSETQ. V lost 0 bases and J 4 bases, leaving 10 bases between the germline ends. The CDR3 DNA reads TGCGCCAGCAGCTTGGCTCCACCGGGCACTGAAGCTTTCTTT. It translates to CASSLAPPGTEAFF. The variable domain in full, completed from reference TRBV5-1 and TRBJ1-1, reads KAGVTQTPRYLIKTRGQQVTLSCSPISGHRSVSWYQQTPGQGLQFLFEYFSETQRNKGNFPGRFSGRQFSNSRSEMNVSTLELGDSALYLCASSLAPPGTEAFFGQGTRLTVV.

The CDR3: CATSTRQGPGNTIYF. CDR3 nucleotides: TGTGCCACCAGCACCCGACAGGGTCCTGGAAACACCATATATTTT. The chain is built from TRBV15 and TRBJ1-3; 7 positions match TRBD1. CDR3 length: 15 amino acids. Per the germline V gene, CDR1 is LNHNV and CDR2 is YYDKDF (reference sequence). Trimming at V came to 4 bases and at J to 2 bases, leaving 5 bases not matched to a gene.

Written as DNA, the CDR3 is TGCAGTGCTAGTTCGGACAGTGACGAGCAGTACTTC. Translated, it gives CSASSDSDEQYF. The genes are TRBV20-1 and TRBJ2-7; D perhaps matches TRBD1 (6 bases). V was pared by 3 bases and J by 5 bases, with 11 bases between. CDR1 and CDR2 (germline): DFQATT, SNEGSKA (reference sequence). The CDR3 runs 12 residues.

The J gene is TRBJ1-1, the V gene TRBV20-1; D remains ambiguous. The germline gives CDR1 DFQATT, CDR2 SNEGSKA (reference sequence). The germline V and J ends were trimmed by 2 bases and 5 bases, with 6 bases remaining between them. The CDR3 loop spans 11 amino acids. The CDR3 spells CSARRRTEAFF. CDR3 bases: TGCAGTGCTAGACGTCGTACTGAAGCTTTCTTT.

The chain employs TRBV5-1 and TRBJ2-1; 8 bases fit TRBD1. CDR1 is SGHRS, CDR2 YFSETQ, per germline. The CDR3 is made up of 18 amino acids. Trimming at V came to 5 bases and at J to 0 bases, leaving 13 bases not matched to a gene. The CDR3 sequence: CASRRDRQSGHSYNEQFF. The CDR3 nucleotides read TGCGCCAGCAGGCGGGACAGGCAATCCGGCCACTCCTACAATGAGCAGTTCTTC.

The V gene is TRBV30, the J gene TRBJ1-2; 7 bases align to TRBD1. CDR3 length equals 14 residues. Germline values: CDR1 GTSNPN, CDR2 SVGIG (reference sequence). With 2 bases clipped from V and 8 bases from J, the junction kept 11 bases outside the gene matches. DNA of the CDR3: TGTGCCTGGAGTAACCTAGGGGGCGCGAAGGGCTACACCTTC. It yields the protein CAWSNLGGAKGYTF.